A single T cell receptor (beta chain) is shown here with its context. What this receptor recognizes is not known. The junction differs from germline at one of its ends, possibly a read error. This sample was taken from a study of blood T cells in healthy people across ages (dated by TCRdb to 2015 to 2017). For the study in its entirety: In model experiments, template switching captured about one uniquely barcoded TCR beta cDNA molecule for every two T cells. For two donors (one aged 18 to 30 and one aged 80 or older), the study analyzed two additional independent replicas of 1 million unique cDNA reads from the same blood draw. To avoid experimental bias, donors of different ages were distributed randomly across sequencing lanes. Age-related changes in TCR beta repertoire diversity were measured in the study by deep sequencing normalized with unique cDNA molecular identifiers. The donors were split into four age groups: young (average around 17 years), middle-aged (39), aged (more than 60) and long-lived (roughly 88). Broader findings and caveats from the paper: Bulk unsorted PBMC profiling prevented conclusive comparison of naive and antigen-experienced compartments. As age increased, observed TCR beta diversity per million T cells dropped in a roughly linear way, and a significant reduction was already evident by age roughly 36. Observed TCR beta diversity correlated strongly with the percentage of naive T cells measured by flow cytometry. Because donor CMV infection status was unknown, age-related changes in expanded clonotypes were potentially confounded. Compared with the aged group, more naive CD4+ T cells, fewer expanded clones and increased TCR diversity were shown by the long-lived group, suggesting age selection. Estimates of total diversity from one million sequenced T cells were regarded as lower bounds and underestimates.

Based on the germline V gene, the CDR1 and CDR2 sequences are SGHTS and YDEGEE. From its cysteine to its phenylalanine, the CDR3 spans 14 amino acids. Just CDR3 DNA is preserved here, 42 bases in frame from base 1. The library was generated by 5' RACE. Sequencing was performed on an Illumina HiSeq 2500. A second roughly 7 to 11 cycle PCR used a sample-barcoded 5' primer and a J-beta primer mix. A unique molecular identifier was introduced onto each TCR beta cDNA molecule by a template-switch 5' adaptor carrying 12 random nucleotides. Each sample yielded at least 2.5 million CDR3-containing paired-end reads. All of the RNA was converted into first-strand cDNA using the Mint cDNA synthesis kit, with a TRBC-specific oligonucleotide serving as the primer. Following uracil-DNA glycosylase treatment, a first 18-cycle PCR with universal primers M1SS and BC2_uni_R was performed on all cDNA. Per the authors' processing: Each sample was normalized by randomly selecting 1 million high-quality reads, each carrying a distinct molecular identifier. Instead of being binned into consensus sequences, reads with shared molecular identifiers were discarded. MiTCR, set to a Q25 quality threshold and the strictest error-elimination algorithm, was used for CDR3 identification, clonotype clustering and error correction. A nonparametric unseen species model with Euler transformation was used to estimate lower-bound total TCR beta diversity. The public reads were reprocessed in TCRdb via fastp at Q25 and MiXCR, keeping in-frame beta chains. Each CDR3 protein gets just one entry, which takes the most common genes and DNA from the rows behind it. What appears here as the V and J calls and clone size reflects TCRdb's work, not the paper's. This sample is represented by 730,000 or so distinct CDR3 sequences; 43% of them were singletons. 20% of the sample is taken by the ten largest.

Systemically healthy Caucasian individuals from Russia, around 39 in total and aged about 6 to 100 years, were included as donors. Roughly 10 milliliters of peripheral blood were drawn from each donor into EDTA-treated Vacutainer tubes. Ficoll-Paque density-gradient centrifugation was used to isolate PBMCs, with at least 6 million per sample. Trizol reagent was used to extract total RNA from the PBMCs, yielding at least 5 micrograms per sample. Naive CD45RAhigh/CD27high T cell percentages were measured by flow cytometry on a PBMC aliquot from every donor. Sequencing input: blood. The chain is encoded by TRBV5-8 joined to TRBJ2-1; the D call is tentative, TRBD1 or TRBD2, as each matches 5 bases. The sequence derives from a woman aged 55-75 years in good health. Read as DNA, the sequence is TGTGCCTGCAGCGACCGGGGCCACACACTTGAGCAGTTCTTC. It encodes CACSDRGHTLEQFF.